This T cell receptor beta chain came from a study of cytomegalovirus exposure and HLA in healthy donors. Regarding the study as a whole: In a later analysis, a missense DCLRE1C variant was linked to TCR beta V- and J-gene trimming.

The germline V and J ends were trimmed by 5 bases and 2 bases, with 9 bases remaining between them. The germline gives CDR1 MGHDK, CDR2 SYGVNS. This CDR3 comprises 13 residues. As to this clone: The target antigen is unknown.

The primer mix had 60 Vbeta and 13 Jbeta primers. Only in-frame clones appear in the TCRdb table, and some are missing; sequencing was by immunoSEQ multiplex PCR. This repertoire shows about 130,000 clones, roughly 78% found once; its top ten account for around 7%. The specimen was PBMCs. This receptor was obtained from a man aged 40-55 years in good health and CMV-seropositive. V gene TRBV25-1 combines with J gene TRBJ2-5, with a tentative D call TRBD2 (5 bases). CDR3 protein: CASSIRGQETQYF. Here the CDR3 DNA reads TGTGCCAGCAGTATCCGGGGTCAAGAGACCCAGTACTTC.